A single sample is the source of the 16 T cell receptor beta chains below, sequenced in a study of T cell clonality in common variable immunodeficiency. Profiling relied on immunoSEQ multiplex PCR, and the TCRdb table lists in-frame clones only, not all of them. The repertoire shows around 40,000 clones, none seen only once; the top ten take about 3%. Sequenced: peripheral blood mononuclear cells. Source of these receptors: a person aged 18-70 years in good health.

About this clone itself: The CDR3 end falls 3 residues outside the read, so it is completed with the germline J gene. This chain connects TRBV6-4 to TRBJ2-3; TRBD1 aligns across 8 bases. CDR3 size: 14 residues. The junction had 2 bases not matched to a gene; V was cut back by 5 bases and J by 1 base. Germline CDR1 and CDR2: MRHNA and SNTAGT. The CDR3 bases that were read are TGTGCCAGCAGTCCGGGACAGGGCACAGATACG. This gives the protein CASSPGQGTDT. In full, the CDR3 reads CASSPGQGTDTQYF.

The table lists this clone with many counts. Read data end 3 residues before the CDR3 end; the end is taken from the germline J gene. The chain combines TRBV20-1 with TRBJ2-3; 12 bases are shared with TRBD1. The germline V gene has CDR1 DFQATT and CDR2 SNEGSKA (reference sequence). The CDR3 sequence is 15 residues long. J gave up 3 bases and V 6 bases, and 7 bases lay outside the gene matches. CDR3 amino acids: CSAESGQGATDTQYF. CDR3 bases read: TGCAGTGCGGAATCGGGACAGGGGGCAACAGATACG.

This clone appeared a few times. The read terminates 3 residues ahead of where the CDR3 ends, so the germline J gene completes it. The rearrangement joins TRBV18 to TRBJ2-1, with a weak D call TRBD2 (6 bases). The V and J ends lost 6 bases and 7 bases respectively, with 13 bases between them. The CDR3 spans 13 residues. Germline loops: CDR1 KGHSH, CDR2 LQKENI. CDR3 DNA (partial): TGTGCCAGCTCCGGGGGACTCCTGAATGAG. The encoded protein is CASSGGLLNE. The complete CDR3 sequence is CASSGGLLNEQFF. The entire variable domain, with the rest obtained from reference TRBV18 and TRBJ2-1, is as follows: NAGVMQNPRHLVRRRGQEARLRCSPMKGHSHVYWYRQLPEEGLKFMVYLQKENIIDESGMPKERFSAEFPKEGPSILRIQQVVRGDSAAYFCASSGGLLNEQFFGPGTRLTVL.

This clone appeared many times. The CDR3 is cut off 3 residues early in the read; its end comes from the germline J gene. The chain has TRBV7-2 and TRBJ2-2; 9 nucleotides agree with TRBD2. J gave up 7 bases and V 4 bases, and 4 bases lay outside the gene matches. Germline V CDR1 and CDR2: SGHTA, FQGNSA. The CDR3 spans 14 residues. The CDR3 loop is CASSSGLAFGELFF. The part of the CDR3 DNA that was read is TGTGCCAGCAGCTCTGGACTAGCGTTCGGGGAG.

At least ten counts were recorded for this clone. With the read ending 3 residues before the CDR3 end, the germline J gene is used to fill in that end. The chain recombines TRBV13 with TRBJ2-7; D remains unclear. The germline V and J ends were trimmed by 2 bases and 0 bases, with 8 bases remaining between them. The CDR3 covers 14 residues. Per the germline V gene, CDR1 is PRHDT and CDR2 is FYEKMQ (reference sequence). The CDR3: CASSLTASSYEQYF. Partial CDR3 DNA: TGTGCCAGCAGCTTAACCGCTAGCTCCTACGAG.

At least ten counts were recorded for this clone. The DNA ends 3 residues before the CDR3 does, and the rest of the CDR3 is filled in from the germline J gene. J is TRBJ1-1 and V is TRBV19; D gene unclear. V lost 4 bases to trimming and J lost 4 bases, with 13 bases between them. The CDR3 totals 14 residues. Germline CDR1 reads LNHDA; CDR2 reads SQIVND (reference sequence). CDR3 sequence: CASSRAQVFTEAFF. CDR3 bases read: TGTGCCAGTAGTAGGGCGCAGGTTTTCACTGAA.

This clone was seen many times. The sequence runs out 3 residues before the end of the CDR3; the remainder is reconstructed from the germline J gene. The J gene is TRBJ2-7, the V gene TRBV28, with TRBD2 matching 12 bases. CDR3 length equals 15 residues. Germline V gives CDR1 MDHEN, CDR2 SYDVKM. V shed 5 bases and J 5 bases; nucleotides not matched to a gene: 7. CDR3 DNA (partial): TGTGCCAGCAGTCTTTTGACTAGCGGGAGTGACGAG. It translates to CASSLLTSGSDE. The whole CDR3 sequence is CASSLLTSGSDEQYF.

In its sample, this clone was seen many times. With the read ending 3 residues before the CDR3 end, the germline J gene is used to fill in that end. The rearrangement uses TRBV20-1 and TRBJ1-4, with a possible D match to TRBD1 (6 bases). V was pared by 7 bases and J by 8 bases, with 11 bases between. Per germline, CDR1 DFQATT and CDR2 SNEGSKA (reference sequence). CDR3 length: 11 amino acids. The sequenced part of the CDR3 DNA is TGCAGTGTCTTCCAGGGGGAAAAA. As protein: CSVFQGEK. The full-length CDR3 reads as CSVFQGEKLFF.

This clone occurred many times. The read comes to an end 3 residues before the CDR3 does, leaving the germline J gene to fill in the end. This rearrangement joins TRBV12-3 or TRBV12-4 to TRBJ2-7; weak D call: TRBD2 (6 bases). V lost 3 bases, J lost 1 base, and 7 bases lay in between. The CDR3 is 13 amino acids. The sequenced CDR3 bases are TGTGCCAGCAGTTTGGGGGGATCCTACGAG. This gives the protein CASSLGGSYE. The entire CDR3 protein reads CASSLGGSYEQYF.

This clone was detected ten times or more. The CDR3 goes on 3 residues after the read ends, and that part is filled in from the germline J gene. The chain recombines TRBV19 with TRBJ1-5; D is possibly TRBD1 (6 bases). Germline CDR1 and CDR2: LNHDA and SQIVND (reference sequence). This CDR3 spans 14 amino acids. Trimming removed 7 bases at V and 4 bases at J, with 14 bases between. CDR3 DNA (partial): TGTGCCAGTAAAGGACAGACCCTAAATCAGCCC. Its protein product is CASKGQTLNQP. The complete CDR3 protein is CASKGQTLNQPQHF. Full variable domain (missing parts from reference TRBV19 and TRBJ1-5): DGGITQSPKYLFRKEGQNVTLSCEQNLNHDAMYWYRQDPGQGLRLIYYSQIVNDFQKGDIAEGYSVSREKKESFPLTVTSAQKNPTAFYLCASKGQTLNQPQHFGDGTRLSIL.

This clone was detected ten times or more. With the read ending 3 residues before the CDR3 end, the germline J gene is used to fill in that end. This chain uses TRBV20-1 with TRBJ2-3, with D possibly called TRBD1 or TRBD2 (5 bases each). The CDR3 runs 13 residues. CDR1 is DFQATT and CDR2 is SNEGSKA in the germline V gene (reference sequence). Partial CDR3 DNA: TGCAGTGCGAGGGGAACCCCTGATCGGACG. It codes for CSARGTPDRT. The whole CDR3 is CSARGTPDRTQYF.

This clone came up many times. The CDR3 goes on 3 residues after the read ends, and that part is filled in from the germline J gene. This sequence joins TRBV7-9 and TRBJ2-1; TRBD2 aligns across 9 bases. Germline CDR1 reads SEHNR; CDR2 reads FQNEAQ (reference sequence). The CDR3 has 15 amino acids. V gave up 2 bases and J gave up 5 bases; unmatched junction bases: 4. The sequenced part of the CDR3 DNA is TGTGCCAGCAGCTTACAGGCTAGCGGGGACAATGAG. The encoded protein is CASSLQASGDNE. The whole CDR3 sequence is CASSLQASGDNEQFF. The full variable domain, completed using reference TRBV7-9 and TRBJ2-1, is DTGVSQNPRHKITKRGQNVTFRCDPISEHNRLYWYRQTLGQGPEFLTYFQNEAQLEKSRLLSDRFSAERPKGSFSTLEIQRTEQGDSAMYLCASSLQASGDNEQFFGPGTRLTVL.

This clone was detected many times. The DNA read from the CDR3 is TGTGCCAGCTCACCACGCCCGGGGAGACAGGGGGCATTTTTAACTAATGAAAAA. It is translated as CASSPRPGRQGAFLTNEK. The entire CDR3 protein is CASSPRPGRQGAFLTNEKLFF. The chain recombines TRBV18 with TRBJ1-4; 10 bases align to TRBD1. The CDR3 goes on 3 residues after the read ends, and that part is filled in from the germline J gene. Germline values: CDR1 KGHSH, CDR2 LQKENI. The junction had 15 bases not matched to a gene; V was cut back by 1 base and J by 1 base. This CDR3 spans 21 amino acids.

This clone was seen many times. The sequenced fragment ends 3 residues before the CDR3 boundary, so the rest is inferred from the germline J gene. The chain recombines TRBV5-4 with TRBJ2-1; 9 bases agree with TRBD2. V gave up 0 bases and J gave up 8 bases; unmatched junction bases: 9. This CDR3 region has 16 residues. Germline CDR1 SGHNT, CDR2 YYREEE (reference sequence). The CDR3 bases that were read are TGTGCCAGCAGCTTGGGCGGGATAGCGGGAGTAGATGAG. Encoded protein: CASSLGGIAGVDE. In full, the CDR3 reads CASSLGGIAGVDEQFF.

The sample holds many counts of this clone. The read ends 3 residues shy of where the CDR3 ends; the end is completed using the germline J gene. V and J are TRBV18 and TRBJ1-1, with D perhaps matching TRBD1 (6 bases). This CDR3 comprises 14 residues. Trimming left V 3 bases short and J 1 base short, with 9 bases between. Germline V gene lookup returns CDR1 KGHSH and CDR2 LQKENI. CDR3 residues: CASSPGQENTEAFF. The DNA read from the CDR3 is TGTGCCAGCTCACCGGGACAAGAGAACACTGAA.

This clone was detected ten times or more. With the read ending 3 residues before the CDR3 end, the germline J gene is used to fill in that end. The chain is built from TRBV10-3 and TRBJ2-7, with 7 positions matching TRBD1. Germline CDR1 ENHRY, CDR2 SYGVKD. CDR3 length: 14 residues. Losses at the gene ends were 7 bases for V and 1 base for J; bases not matched to a gene: 7. The CDR3 reads CAINRDRESYEQYF. Incomplete CDR3 DNA: TGTGCCATCAATCGCGACAGGGAATCCTACGAG.